This entry features one T cell receptor (beta chain) sequence. Its cognate antigen is unknown. These data are taken from a study of cytomegalovirus exposure and HLA in healthy donors. Study background: Counted in an early data release were about 85 million unique TCRs from HLA-typed donors. The study, taken as a whole, reports: Previous analysis showed most TCR beta V segments were productive about 87% or about 30% of the time. Association of about 17,000 TCR beta sequences with HLA alleles was found at 0.05 false discovery rate in a later analysis.

Researchers ran the PCR with 60 Vbeta and 13 Jbeta primers. Sequencing was performed with immunoSEQ multiplex PCR; in TCRdb, only in-frame clones are kept and a portion is missing. The listing records approximately 43,000 clones. The CDR3 loop spans 17 amino acids. The germline CDR1 and CDR2 sequences are SGHVS and FQNEAQ. Trimming removed 5 bases from V and 5 bases from J; junction bases left unmatched: 16. This TCR was sampled from a woman aged 25 to 39 in good health and CMV-seronegative. The rearrangement joins TRBV7-8 to TRBJ2-3; 7 nucleotides agree with TRBD2. The sequenced sample consisted of PBMCs. CDR3 amino acids: CASSPEPSGMWVDTQYF. CDR3 nucleotides: TGTGCCAGCAGCCCCGAGCCAAGCGGGATGTGGGTAGATACGCAGTATTTT.